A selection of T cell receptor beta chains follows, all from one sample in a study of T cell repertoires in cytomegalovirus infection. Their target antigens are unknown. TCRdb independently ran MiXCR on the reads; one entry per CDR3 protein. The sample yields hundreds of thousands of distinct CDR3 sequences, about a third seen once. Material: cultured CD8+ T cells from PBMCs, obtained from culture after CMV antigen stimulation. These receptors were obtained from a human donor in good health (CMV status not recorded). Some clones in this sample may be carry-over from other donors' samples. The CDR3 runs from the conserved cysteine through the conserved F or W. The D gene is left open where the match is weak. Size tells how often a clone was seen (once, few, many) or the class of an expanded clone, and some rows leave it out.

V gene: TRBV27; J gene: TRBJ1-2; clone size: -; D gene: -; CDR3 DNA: TGTGCCAGCAGTTTAGGCAGGCATACTTATGGCTACACCTTC; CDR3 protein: CASSLGRHTYGYTF
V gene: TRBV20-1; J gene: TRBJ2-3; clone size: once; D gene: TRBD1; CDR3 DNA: TGCAGTGCTAGAGACGGACAGGGGGACACAGATACGCAGTATTTT; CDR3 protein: CSARDGQGDTDTQYF
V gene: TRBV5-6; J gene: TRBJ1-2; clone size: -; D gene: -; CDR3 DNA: TGTGCCAGCAGCTTCACAGGGCCCCTAGATGGCTACACCTTC; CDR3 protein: CASSFTGPLDGYTF
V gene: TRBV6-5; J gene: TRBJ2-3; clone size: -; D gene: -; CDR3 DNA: TGTGCCAGCAGTCCGTCTCCCAGCACAGATACGCAGTATTTT; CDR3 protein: CASSPSPSTDTQYF
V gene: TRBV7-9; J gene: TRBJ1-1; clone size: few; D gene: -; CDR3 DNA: TGTGCCAGCAGCTCAGACTTTGGGGTAACGGACACTGAAGCTTTCTTT; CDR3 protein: CASSSDFGVTDTEAFF
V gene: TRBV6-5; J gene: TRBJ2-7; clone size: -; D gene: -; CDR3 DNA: TGTGCCAGCAGTCCCCTTCCCGGGACACCCTACGAGCAGTACTTC; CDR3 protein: CASSPLPGTPYEQYF
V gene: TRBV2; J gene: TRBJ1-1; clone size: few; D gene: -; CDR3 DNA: TGTGCCAGCAGTGGTAGGGTTTTTTTTGAAGCTTTCTTT; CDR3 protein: CASSGRVFFEAFF
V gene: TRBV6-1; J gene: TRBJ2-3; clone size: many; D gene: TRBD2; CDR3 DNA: TGTGCCAGCAGTGTCCTACTAGCGAGTAGCACAGATACGCAGTATTTT; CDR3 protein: CASSVLLASSTDTQYF
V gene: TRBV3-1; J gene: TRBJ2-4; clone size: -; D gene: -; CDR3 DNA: TGTGCCTCAGAGGGGGAGCGGGACATTCAGTACTTC; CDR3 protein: CASEGERDIQYF
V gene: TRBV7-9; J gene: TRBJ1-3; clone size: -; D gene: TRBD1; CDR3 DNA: TGTGCCAGCAGCTCTCGCTTAGGAGGACAGGGGGTCTGGGGAAACACCATATATTTT; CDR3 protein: CASSSRLGGQGVWGNTIYF
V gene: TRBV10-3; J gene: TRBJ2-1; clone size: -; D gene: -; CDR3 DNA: TGTGCCATCACCCCGGACGAAGGGCCCTCCTACAATGAGCAGTTCTTC; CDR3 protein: CAITPDEGPSYNEQFF
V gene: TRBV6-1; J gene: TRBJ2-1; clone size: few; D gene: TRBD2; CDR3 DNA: TGTGCCAGCAGTGATTTAGACTCTAGCGGCCTTTACAATGAGCAGTTCTTC; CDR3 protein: CASSDLDSSGLYNEQFF
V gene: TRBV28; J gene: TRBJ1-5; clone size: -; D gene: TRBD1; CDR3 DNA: TGTGCCAGCAGCTGGGACAGCCTAAATCAGCCCCAGCATTTT; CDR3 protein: CASSWDSLNQPQHF
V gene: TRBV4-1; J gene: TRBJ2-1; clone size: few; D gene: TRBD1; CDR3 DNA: TGCGCCAGCAGCCATCCGATCCGGGACAGGGACTACAATGAGCAGTTCTTC; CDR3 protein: CASSHPIRDRDYNEQFF
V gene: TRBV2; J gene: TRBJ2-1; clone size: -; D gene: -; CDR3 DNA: TGTGCCAGCGGGCTCTCTGGGGATAGTAATGAGCAGTTCTTC; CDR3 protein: CASGLSGDSNEQFF
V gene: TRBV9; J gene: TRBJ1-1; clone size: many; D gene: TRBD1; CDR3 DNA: TGTGCCAGCAGCGCCGGGCCCCAGGGGGCTGGGGCGGGGACTGAAGCTTTCTTT; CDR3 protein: CASSAGPQGAGAGTEAFF
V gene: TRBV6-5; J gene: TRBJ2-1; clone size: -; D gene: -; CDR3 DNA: TGTGCCAGCAGTTATCGACTAGACTACAATGAGCAGTTCTTC; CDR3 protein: CASSYRLDYNEQFF
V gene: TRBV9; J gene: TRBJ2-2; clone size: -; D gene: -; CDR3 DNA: TGTGCCAGCAGCCCCACGTTCGAGGGGGTGGGCACCGGGGAGCTGTTTTTT; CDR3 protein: CASSPTFEGVGTGELFF
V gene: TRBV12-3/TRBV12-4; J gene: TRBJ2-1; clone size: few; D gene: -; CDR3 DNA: TGTGCCAGCAGAGGGGTACAGAGTAGCTCCTACAATGAGCAGTTCTTC; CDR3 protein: CASRGVQSSSYNEQFF
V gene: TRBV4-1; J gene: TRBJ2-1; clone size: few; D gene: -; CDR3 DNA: TGCGCCAGCAGCCATCGGGGGCGAGGATGGTACAATGAGCAGTTCTTC; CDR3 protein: CASSHRGRGWYNEQFF
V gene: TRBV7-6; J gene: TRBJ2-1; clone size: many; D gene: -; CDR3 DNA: TGTGCCAGCAGCTTAAACAGAAATGAGCAGTTCTTC; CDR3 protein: CASSLNRNEQFF
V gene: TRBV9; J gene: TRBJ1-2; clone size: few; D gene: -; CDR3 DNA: TGTGCCAGCAGCGAACGGGACGGACCTAACTATGGCTACACCTTC; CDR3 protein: CASSERDGPNYGYTF
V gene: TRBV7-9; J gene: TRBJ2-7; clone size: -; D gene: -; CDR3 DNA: TGTGCCAGCAGCGGCAGCTTCTACGAGCAGTACTTC; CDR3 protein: CASSGSFYEQYF
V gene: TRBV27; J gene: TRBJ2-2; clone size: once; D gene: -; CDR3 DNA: TGTGCCAGCAGTTTAGTAGGGACGGTCGGGGAGCTGTTTTTT; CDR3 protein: CASSLVGTVGELFF
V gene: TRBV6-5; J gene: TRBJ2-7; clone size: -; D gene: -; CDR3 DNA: TGTGCCAGCAGTTACTCCTCTCCCAGCCCCAGGGAGCAGTACTTC; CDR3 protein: CASSYSSPSPREQYF
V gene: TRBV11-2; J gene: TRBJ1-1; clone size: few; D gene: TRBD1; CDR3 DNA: TGTGTCAGCAGCTTCCACCGGGACAGGGGGGAAACTGAAGCTTTCTTT; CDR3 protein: CVSSFHRDRGETEAFF
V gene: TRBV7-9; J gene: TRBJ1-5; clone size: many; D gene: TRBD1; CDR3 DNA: TGTGCCAGCAGCTTAGCTGGACAGGGGAATCAGCCCCAGCATTTT; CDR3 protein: CASSLAGQGNQPQHF
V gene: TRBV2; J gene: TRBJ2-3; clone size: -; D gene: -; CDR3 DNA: TGTGCCAGCAGTGAGGCACCCACAGATACGCAGTATTTT; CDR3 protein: CASSEAPTDTQYF
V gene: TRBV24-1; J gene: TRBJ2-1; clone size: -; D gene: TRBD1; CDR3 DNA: TGTGCCACCAGTGGTAGGGGACAGGGGGCTGATGAGCAGTTCTTC; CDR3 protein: CATSGRGQGADEQFF
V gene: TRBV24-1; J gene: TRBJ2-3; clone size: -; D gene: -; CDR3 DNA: TGTGCCACCAGTGATTTAGGTCCCCAGGGAACAGATACGCAGTATTTT; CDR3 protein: CATSDLGPQGTDTQYF
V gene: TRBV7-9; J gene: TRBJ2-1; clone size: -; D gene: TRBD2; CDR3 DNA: TGTGCCAGCATCGAGAGCGGGGGGTCTTGGCATGAGCAGTTCTTC; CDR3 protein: CASIESGGSWHEQFF
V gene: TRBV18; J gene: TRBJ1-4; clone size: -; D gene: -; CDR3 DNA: TGTGCCAGCTCGGCTTCTTCGGGGGAAAAACTGTTTTTT; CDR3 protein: CASSASSGEKLFF
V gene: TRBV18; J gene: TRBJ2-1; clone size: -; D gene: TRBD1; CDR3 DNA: TGTGCCAGCTCCCTCGGGACAGAGACCTACAATGAGCAGTTCTTC; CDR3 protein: CASSLGTETYNEQFF
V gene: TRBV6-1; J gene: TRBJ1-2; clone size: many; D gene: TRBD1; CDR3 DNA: TGTGCCAGCATGGACAGGGGCGGTTTTGACTATGGCTACACCTTC; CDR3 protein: CASMDRGGFDYGYTF
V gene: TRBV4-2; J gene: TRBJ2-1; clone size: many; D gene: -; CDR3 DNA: TGTGCCAGCAGCCAAGAGTACTCCCGGAGGAATGAGCAGTTCTTC; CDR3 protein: CASSQEYSRRNEQFF
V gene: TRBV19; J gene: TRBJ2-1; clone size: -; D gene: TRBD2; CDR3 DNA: TGTGCCAGTAGTATCTTCGCGGGGGGCTCCTACAATGAGCAGTTCTTC; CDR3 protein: CASSIFAGGSYNEQFF
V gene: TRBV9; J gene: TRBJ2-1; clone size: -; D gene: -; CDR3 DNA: TGTGCTTGGGGGGGGCTGACCTACAATGAGCAGTTCTTC; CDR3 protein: CAWGGLTYNEQFF
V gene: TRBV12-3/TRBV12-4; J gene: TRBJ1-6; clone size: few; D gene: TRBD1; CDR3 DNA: TGTGCCTCACAGGGGTCTTCACCCCTCCACTTT; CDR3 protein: CASQGSSPLHF
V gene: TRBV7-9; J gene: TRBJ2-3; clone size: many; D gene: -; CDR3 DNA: TGTGCCAGCAGCTTAGCGGGGGTCCCCACCCCAGATACGCAGTATTTT; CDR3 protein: CASSLAGVPTPDTQYF
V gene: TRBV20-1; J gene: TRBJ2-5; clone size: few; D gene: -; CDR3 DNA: TGCAGTGCTAGAGCACTAACCCTCTCCCCGCCGGCCCAGTACTTC; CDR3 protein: CSARALTLSPPAQYF
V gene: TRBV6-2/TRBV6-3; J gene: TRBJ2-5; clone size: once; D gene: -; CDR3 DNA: TGTGCCAGCAGTTACCGGCTCGCGGGGGAGACCCAGTACTTC; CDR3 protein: CASSYRLAGETQYF
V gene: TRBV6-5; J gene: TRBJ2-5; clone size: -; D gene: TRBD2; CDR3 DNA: TGTGCCAGCAGTTACGTGGGTAGCGGGGGGCCCCTGTTAGGGACCCAGTACTTC; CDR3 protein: CASSYVGSGGPLLGTQYF
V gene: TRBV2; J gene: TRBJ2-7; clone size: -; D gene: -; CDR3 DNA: TGTGCCAGCAGTGAGTTCGCAGGGGATTACGAGCAGTACTTC; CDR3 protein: CASSEFAGDYEQYF
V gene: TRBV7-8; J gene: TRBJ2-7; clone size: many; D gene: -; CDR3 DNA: TGTGCCAGCAGCTTAGGCGGGACGGCAAACGAGCAGTACTTC; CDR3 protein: CASSLGGTANEQYF
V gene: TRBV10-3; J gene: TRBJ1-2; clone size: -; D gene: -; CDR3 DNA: TGTGCCATCAGTGAATTAGGGGGAGCGATCGAACAGGCCGACGCCTTC; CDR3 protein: CAISELGGAIEQADAF
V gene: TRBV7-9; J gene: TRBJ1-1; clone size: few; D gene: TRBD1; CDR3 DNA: TGTGCCAGCAGGGGGACAGGGGGCGGTTGGAACACTGAAGCTTTCTTT; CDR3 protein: CASRGTGGGWNTEAFF
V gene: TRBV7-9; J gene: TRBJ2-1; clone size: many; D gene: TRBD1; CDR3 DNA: TGTGCCAGCAGCCGGGGGGGACAGGGGGGACCCAATGAGCAGTTCTTC; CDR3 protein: CASSRGGQGGPNEQFF
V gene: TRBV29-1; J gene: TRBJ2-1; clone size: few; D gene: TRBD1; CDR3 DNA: TGCAGCGTTGAGGACAGGGGGAGCTCCTACAATGAGCAGTTCTTC; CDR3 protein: CSVEDRGSSYNEQFF
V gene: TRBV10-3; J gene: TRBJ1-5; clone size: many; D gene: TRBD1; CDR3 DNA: TGTGCCACCGGACTTGGACAGGGGAGCAATCAGCCCCAGCATTTT; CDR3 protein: CATGLGQGSNQPQHF
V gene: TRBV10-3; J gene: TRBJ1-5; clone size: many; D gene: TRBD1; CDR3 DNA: TGTGCCATCAGTGAGCTAGACAGGGTAGAACAGCCCCAGCATTTT; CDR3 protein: CAISELDRVEQPQHF
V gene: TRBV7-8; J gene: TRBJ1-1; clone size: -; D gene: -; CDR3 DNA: TGTGCCAGCAGCCTAGAGTGGGGGGTGGACACTGAAGCTTTCTTT; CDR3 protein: CASSLEWGVDTEAFF
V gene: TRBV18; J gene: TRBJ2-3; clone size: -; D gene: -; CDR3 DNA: TGTGCCAGCTCACCACCCTCCTGGGGCATAGATACGCAGTATTTT; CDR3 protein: CASSPPSWGIDTQYF
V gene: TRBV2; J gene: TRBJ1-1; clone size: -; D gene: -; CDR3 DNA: TGTGCCAGCACCCGACCGACTGAAGCTTTCTTT; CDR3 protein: CASTRPTEAFF